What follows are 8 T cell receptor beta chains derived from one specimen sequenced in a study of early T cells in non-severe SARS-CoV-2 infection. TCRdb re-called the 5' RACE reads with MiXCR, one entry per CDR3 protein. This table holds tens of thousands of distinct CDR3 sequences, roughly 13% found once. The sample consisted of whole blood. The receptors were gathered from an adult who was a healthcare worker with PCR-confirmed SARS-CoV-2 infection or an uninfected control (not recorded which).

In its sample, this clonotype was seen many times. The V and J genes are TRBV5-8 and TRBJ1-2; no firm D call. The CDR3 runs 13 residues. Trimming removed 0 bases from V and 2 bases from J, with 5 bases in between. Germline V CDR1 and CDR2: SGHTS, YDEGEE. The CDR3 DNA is TGTGCCAGCAGCTTGGACCCCAACTATGGCTACACCTTC. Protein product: CASSLDPNYGYTF.

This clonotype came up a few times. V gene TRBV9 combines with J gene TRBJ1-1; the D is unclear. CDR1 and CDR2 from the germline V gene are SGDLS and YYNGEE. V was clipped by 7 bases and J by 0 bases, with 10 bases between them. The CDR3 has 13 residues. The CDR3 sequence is CASGAALNTEAFF. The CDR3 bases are TGTGCCAGCGGCGCGGCGCTGAACACTGAAGCTTTCTTT.

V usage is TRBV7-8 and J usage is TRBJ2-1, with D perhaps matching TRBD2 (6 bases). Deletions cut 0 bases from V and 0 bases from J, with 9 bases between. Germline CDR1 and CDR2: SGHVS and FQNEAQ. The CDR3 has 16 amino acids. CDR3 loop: CASSLARGTSYNEQFF. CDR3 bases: TGTGCCAGCAGCTTAGCGCGCGGGACCTCCTACAATGAGCAGTTCTTC.

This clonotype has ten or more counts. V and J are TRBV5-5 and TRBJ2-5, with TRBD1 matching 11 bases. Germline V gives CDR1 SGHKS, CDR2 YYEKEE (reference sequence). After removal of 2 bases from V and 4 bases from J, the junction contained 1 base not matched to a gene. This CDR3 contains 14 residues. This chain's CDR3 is CASSFGQGAETQYF. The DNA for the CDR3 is TGTGCCAGCAGCTTCGGACAGGGGGCAGAGACCCAGTACTTC.

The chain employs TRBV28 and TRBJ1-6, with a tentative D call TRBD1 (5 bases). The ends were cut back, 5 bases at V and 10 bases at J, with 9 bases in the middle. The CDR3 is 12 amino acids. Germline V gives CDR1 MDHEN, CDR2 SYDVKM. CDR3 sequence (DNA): TGTGCCAGCAGTCCAGGGTTATCACCCCTCCACTTT. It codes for CASSPGLSPLHF.

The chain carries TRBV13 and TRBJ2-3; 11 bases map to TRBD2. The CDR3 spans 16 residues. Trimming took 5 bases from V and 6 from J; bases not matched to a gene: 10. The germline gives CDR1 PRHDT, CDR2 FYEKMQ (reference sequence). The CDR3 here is CASSTLSGREEDTQYF. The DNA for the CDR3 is TGTGCCAGCAGCACCCTTAGCGGGAGGGAAGAGGATACGCAGTATTTT.

Here the CDR3 DNA reads TGCAGCGGCGGACATTACAATGAGCAGTTCTTC. Protein product: CSGGHYNEQFF. The V gene is TRBV29-1, the J gene TRBJ2-1; TRBD1 might be the D (5 bases). The CDR3 contains 11 residues. V lost 7 bases and J lost 4, with 8 bases in between. The germline gives CDR1 SQVTM, CDR2 ANQGSEA.

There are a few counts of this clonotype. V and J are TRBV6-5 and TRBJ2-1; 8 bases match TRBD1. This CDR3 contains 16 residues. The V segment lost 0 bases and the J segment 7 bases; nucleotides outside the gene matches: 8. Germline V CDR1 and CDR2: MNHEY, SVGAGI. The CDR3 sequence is CASSYSPTGATNEQFF. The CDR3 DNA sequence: TGTGCCAGCAGTTACTCGCCGACAGGGGCGACGAATGAGCAGTTCTTC.